This T cell receptor (beta chain) was sequenced during a study of shared clonotypes between healthy human individuals. In regard to this clone: This CDR3 is also generated by other DNA sequences in the sample.

This CDR3 is built from 14 residues. The V gene lost 3 bases and the J gene lost 0 bases, with 9 bases spanning the gap. Germline CDR1 SGHTA, CDR2 FQGNSA. Libraries were prepared by immunoSEQ multiplex PCR; TCRdb keeps only in-frame clonotypes and omits some of them. The sample records some 1.1 million clones, around three quarters being singletons. Sequencing was performed on memory CD4+ T cells from PBMCs. Regarding subset: CD45RA-negative fraction. The receptor was isolated from a man younger than 35 in good health. Some clones in this sample may be carry-over from other donors' samples. This sequence joins TRBV7-2 and TRBJ2-7, with D tentatively TRBD2 (5 bases). Written as DNA, the CDR3 is TGTGCCAGCAGCTTCCGAGAGGGCTCCTACGAGCAGTACTTC. Translated: CASSFREGSYEQYF.